This entry features one TCR beta chain sequence. Its antigen remains unidentified. One base away there is no much larger clone; base qualities are not given. The data were taken from a study of blood T cell repertoires in COVID-19 (TCRdb year 2020). Broadly, across the study: Collaborator samples came from the United States, Italy and Spain and covered acute and convalescent phases of COVID-19. The material from the prospective study consisted of cDNA or gDNA derived from T cells, B-cell-depleted T cells, or PBMCs. Deeply sampled blood TCRbeta repertoires from subjects exposed to, actively infected with, or recovered from COVID-19 were included in the dataset. The repertoires were made available in a free public database intended to serve as a resource for research on the immune response to SARS-CoV-2. The samples were drawn from two sources: the first 160 participants of the ongoing ImmuneRACE study, and 1,254 subjects contributed by 6 global collaborators. A de-identified subject ID, COVID-19 status, age in years and sex were almost always included in the sample metadata. Where available, HLA class I and class II types were obtained from metadata supplied by the sample provider rather than from assay-based typing.

Taken from the germline V gene, the CDR1 and CDR2 loops are SGHRS and YFSETQ. The CDR3 spans 14 residues, from the cysteine through the phenylalanine. The only DNA kept is the CDR3, 42 bases in frame from the first base. Between the V and J ends, shortened by 0 bases and 4 bases respectively, the junction contains 10 bases. TCRbeta CDR3 regions were amplified from genomic DNA using the immunoSEQ Assay, a bias-controlled multiplex PCR. The authors' pipeline ran thus. Nucleated cell counts per sample were estimated from amplification of reference gene primers within the assay. Sequence reads were collapsed and filtered to measure the absolute abundance of every unique TCRbeta CDR3 rearrangement. For each sample, productive Simpson clonality was calculated as the square root of Simpson's diversity index across productive rearrangements. TCRdb stores this immuneACCESS table with in-frame sequences only. Part of the clones is absent; in the studies checked, under half of the shortfall reflects unresolved V genes, and no reason is known for the rest. V and J calls and clone size are as listed in that table; D and trimming were resolved from the DNA. For this sample the table gives about 190,000 clones, of which roughly 87% were detected only once. Approximately 6.5% of the sample is taken by the ten largest.

The paper's findings and limits, for the study overall: The quantity of clinical and demographic metadata differed by source and by participant and was supplied without curation.

Each collaborating institution followed its own protocols to collect whole blood in K2EDTA tubes. For TCRbeta analysis, collaborators shipped samples as frozen whole blood, isolated PBMCs, or DNA extracted from either of those sample types. This clonotype was obtained from a woman in her thirties or forties with acute or convalescent COVID-19. The receptor chain draws on TRBV5-1 and TRBJ1-2, with the D gene not confidently named. The sample was peripheral blood. The nucleotide sequence is given as TGCGCCAGCAGCTTGGCTTCCGACACCTATGGCTACACCTTC. This gives the protein CASSLASDTYGYTF.